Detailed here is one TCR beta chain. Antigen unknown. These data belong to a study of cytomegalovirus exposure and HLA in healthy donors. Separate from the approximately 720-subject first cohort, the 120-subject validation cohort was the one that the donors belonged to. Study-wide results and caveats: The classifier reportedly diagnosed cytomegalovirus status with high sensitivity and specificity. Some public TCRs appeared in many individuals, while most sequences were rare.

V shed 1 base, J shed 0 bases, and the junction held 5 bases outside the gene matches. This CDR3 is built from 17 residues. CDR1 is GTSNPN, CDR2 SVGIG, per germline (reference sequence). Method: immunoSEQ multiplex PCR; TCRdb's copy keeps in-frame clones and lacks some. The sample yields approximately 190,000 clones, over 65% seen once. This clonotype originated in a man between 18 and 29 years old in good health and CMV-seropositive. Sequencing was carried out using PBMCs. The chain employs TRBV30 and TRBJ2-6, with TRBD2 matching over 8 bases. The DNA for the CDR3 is TGTGCCTGGAGTGCGGAAGCGGGAGTCTCTGGGGCCAACGTCCTGACTTTC. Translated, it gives CAWSAEAGVSGANVLTF.